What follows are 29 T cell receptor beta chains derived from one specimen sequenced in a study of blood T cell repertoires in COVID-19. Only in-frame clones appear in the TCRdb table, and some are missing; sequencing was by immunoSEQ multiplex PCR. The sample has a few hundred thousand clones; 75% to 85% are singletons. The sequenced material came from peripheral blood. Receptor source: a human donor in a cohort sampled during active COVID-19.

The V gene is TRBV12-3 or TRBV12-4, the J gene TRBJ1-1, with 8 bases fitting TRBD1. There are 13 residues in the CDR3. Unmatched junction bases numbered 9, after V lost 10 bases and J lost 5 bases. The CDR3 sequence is CATTLTGETEAFF. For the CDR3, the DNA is TGTGCCACCACGCTGACAGGGGAGACTGAAGCTTTCTTT.

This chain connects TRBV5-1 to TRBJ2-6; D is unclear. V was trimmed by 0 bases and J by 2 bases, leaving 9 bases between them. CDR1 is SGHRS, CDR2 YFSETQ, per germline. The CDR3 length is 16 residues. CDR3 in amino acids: CASSLAPVTGANVLTF. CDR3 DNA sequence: TGCGCCAGCAGCTTGGCCCCGGTTACTGGGGCCAACGTCCTGACTTTC.

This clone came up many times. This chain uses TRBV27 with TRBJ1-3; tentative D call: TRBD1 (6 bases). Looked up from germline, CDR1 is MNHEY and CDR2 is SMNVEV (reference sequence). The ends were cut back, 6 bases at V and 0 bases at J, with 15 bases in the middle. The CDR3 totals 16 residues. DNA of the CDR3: TGTGCCAGCAGGCAGACAGGCACCCTCTCTGGAAACACCATATATTTT. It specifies CASRQTGTLSGNTIYF.

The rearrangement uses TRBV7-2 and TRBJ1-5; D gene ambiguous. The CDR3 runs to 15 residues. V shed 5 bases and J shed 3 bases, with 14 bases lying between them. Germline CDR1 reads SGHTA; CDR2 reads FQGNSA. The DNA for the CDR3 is TGTGCCAGCAGCGCAGAGGGCCAGATCAATCAGCCCCAGCATTTT. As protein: CASSAEGQINQPQHF.

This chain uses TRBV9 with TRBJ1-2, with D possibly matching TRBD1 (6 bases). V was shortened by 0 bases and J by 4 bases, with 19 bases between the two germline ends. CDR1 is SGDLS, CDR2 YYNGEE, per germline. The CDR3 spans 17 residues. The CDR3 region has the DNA TGTGCCAGCAGCGTAGATATCTCCTTTGACAGGCTCTATGGCTACACCTTC. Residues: CASSVDISFDRLYGYTF.

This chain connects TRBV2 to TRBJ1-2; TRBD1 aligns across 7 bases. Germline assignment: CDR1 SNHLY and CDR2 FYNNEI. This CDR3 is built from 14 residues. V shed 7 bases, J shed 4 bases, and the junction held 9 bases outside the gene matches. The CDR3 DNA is TGTGCCAGCATGTCGGACAGGAACCTCTATGGCTACACCTTC. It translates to CASMSDRNLYGYTF.

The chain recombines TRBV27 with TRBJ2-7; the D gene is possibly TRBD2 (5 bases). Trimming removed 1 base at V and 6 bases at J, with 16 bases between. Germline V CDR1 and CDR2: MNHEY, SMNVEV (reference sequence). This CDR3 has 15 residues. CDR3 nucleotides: TGTGCCAGCAGTTTATTGCTAGCAGTGGGTATCGAGCAGTACTTC. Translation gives CASSLLLAVGIEQYF.

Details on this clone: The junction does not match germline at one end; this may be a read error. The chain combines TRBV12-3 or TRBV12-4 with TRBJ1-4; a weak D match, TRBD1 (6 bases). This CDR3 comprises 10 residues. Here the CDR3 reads CASSSRGLCF. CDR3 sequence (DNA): TGTGCCAGCAGTTCCAGGGGACTATGTTTT.

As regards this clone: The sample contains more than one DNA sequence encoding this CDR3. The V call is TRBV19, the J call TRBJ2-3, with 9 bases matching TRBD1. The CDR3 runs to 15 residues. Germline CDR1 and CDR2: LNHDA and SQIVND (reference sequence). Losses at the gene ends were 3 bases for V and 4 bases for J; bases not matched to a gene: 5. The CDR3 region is CASSIGGQGADTQYF. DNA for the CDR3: TGTGCCAGTAGTATTGGGGGACAGGGCGCAGATACGCAGTATTTT.

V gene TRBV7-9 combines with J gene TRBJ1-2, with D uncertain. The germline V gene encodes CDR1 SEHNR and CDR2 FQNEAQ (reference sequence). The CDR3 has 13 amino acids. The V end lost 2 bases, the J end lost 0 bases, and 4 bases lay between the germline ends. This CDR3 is CASSLTANYGYTF. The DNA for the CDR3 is TGTGCCAGCAGCTTAACGGCTAACTATGGCTACACCTTC.

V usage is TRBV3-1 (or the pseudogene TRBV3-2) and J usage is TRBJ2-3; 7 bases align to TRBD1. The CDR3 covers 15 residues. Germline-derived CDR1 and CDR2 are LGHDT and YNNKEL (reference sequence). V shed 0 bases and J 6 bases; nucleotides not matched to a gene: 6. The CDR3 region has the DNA TGTGCCAGCAGCCAAGAAGGCACAGGGGCCGATACGCAGTATTTT. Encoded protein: CASSQEGTGADTQYF.

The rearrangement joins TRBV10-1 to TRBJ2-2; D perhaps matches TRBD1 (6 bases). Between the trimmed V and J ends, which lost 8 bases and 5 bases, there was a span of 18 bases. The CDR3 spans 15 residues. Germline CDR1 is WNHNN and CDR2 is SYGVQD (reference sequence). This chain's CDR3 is CASGGRQDLTGELFF. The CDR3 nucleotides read TGCGCCAGCGGAGGTCGACAGGACCTTACCGGGGAGCTGTTTTTT.

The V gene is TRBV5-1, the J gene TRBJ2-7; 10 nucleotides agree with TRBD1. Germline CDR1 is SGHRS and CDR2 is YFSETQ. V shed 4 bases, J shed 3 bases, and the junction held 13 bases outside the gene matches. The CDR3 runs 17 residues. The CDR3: CASSPYRGQGKGYEQYF. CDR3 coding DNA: TGCGCCAGCAGCCCGTATAGGGGACAGGGGAAGGGCTACGAGCAGTACTTC.

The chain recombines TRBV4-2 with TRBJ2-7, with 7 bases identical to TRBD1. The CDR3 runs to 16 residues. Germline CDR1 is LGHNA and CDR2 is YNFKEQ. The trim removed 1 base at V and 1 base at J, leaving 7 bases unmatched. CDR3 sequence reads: CASSQAEDRSSYEQYF. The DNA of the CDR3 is TGTGCCAGCAGCCAAGCCGAGGACAGGTCGTCCTACGAGCAGTACTTC.

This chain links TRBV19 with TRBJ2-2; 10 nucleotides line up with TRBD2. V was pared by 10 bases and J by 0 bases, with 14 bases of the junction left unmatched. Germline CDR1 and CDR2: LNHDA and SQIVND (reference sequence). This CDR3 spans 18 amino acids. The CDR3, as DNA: TGTGCCACCTCTAAGTTGCTAGCGGGGGCCGCGAACACCGGGGAGCTGTTTTTT. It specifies CATSKLLAGAANTGELFF.

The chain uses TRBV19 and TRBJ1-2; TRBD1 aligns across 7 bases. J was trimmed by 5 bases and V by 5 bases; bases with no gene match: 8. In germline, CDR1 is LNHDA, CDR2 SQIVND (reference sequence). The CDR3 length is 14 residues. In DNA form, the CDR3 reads TGTGCCAGTAGTGTATCCGGGACAGTATATGGCTACACCTTC. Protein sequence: CASSVSGTVYGYTF.

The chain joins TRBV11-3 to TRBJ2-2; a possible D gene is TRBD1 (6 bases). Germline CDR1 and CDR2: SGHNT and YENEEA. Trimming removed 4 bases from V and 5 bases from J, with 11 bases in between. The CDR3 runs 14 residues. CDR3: CASSSQDSTGELFF. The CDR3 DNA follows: TGTGCCAGCAGCTCCCAGGACAGTACCGGGGAGCTGTTTTTT. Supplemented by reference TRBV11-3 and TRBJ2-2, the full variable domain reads EAGVVQSPRYKIIEKKQPVAFWCNPISGHNTLYWYLQNLGQGPELLIRYENEEAVDDSQLPKDRFSAERLKGVDSTLKIQPAELGDSAVYLCASSSQDSTGELFFGEGSRLTVL.

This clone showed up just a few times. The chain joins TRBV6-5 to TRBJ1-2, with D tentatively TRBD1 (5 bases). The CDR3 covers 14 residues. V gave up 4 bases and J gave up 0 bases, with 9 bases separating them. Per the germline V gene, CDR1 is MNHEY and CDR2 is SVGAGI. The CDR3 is CASSLTGANYGYTF. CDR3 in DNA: TGTGCCAGCAGTTTAACAGGAGCTAACTATGGCTACACCTTC.

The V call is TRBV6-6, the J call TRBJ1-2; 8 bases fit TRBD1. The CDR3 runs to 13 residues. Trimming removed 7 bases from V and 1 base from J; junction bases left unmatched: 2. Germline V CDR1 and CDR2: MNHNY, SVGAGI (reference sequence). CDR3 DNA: TGTGCCAGCAACGACAGGGGTAACTATGGCTACACCTTC. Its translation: CASNDRGNYGYTF.

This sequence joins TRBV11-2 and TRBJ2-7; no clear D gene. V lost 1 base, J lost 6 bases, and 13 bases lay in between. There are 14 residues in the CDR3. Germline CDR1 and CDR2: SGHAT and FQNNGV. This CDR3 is CASSLALRDSEQYF. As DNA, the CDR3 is TGTGCCAGCAGCTTAGCCCTTCGAGACTCCGAGCAGTACTTC.

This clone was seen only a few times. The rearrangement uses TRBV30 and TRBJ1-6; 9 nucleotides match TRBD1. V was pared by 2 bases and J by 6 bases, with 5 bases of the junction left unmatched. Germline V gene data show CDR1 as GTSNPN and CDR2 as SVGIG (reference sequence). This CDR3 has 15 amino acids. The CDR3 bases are TGTGCCTGGAGTCCACCGGACAGGGGTAATTCACCCCTCCACTTT. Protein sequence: CAWSPPDRGNSPLHF.

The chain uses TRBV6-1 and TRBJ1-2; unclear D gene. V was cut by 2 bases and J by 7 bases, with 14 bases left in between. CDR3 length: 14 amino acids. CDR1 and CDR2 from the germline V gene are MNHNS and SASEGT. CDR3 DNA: TGTGCCAGCAGTGAACGACCCATGGGCAGTGGCTACACCTTC. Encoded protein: CASSERPMGSGYTF.

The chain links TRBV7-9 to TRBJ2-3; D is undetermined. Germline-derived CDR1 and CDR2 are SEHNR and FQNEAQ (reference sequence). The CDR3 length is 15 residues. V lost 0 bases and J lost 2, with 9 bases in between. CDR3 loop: CASSLAMGLTDTQYF. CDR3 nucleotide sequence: TGTGCCAGCAGCTTAGCTATGGGCCTCACAGATACGCAGTATTTT. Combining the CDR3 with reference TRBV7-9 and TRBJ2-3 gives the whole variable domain DTGVSQNPRHKITKRGQNVTFRCDPISEHNRLYWYRQTLGQGPEFLTYFQNEAQLEKSRLLSDRFSAERPKGSFSTLEIQRTEQGDSAMYLCASSLAMGLTDTQYFGPGTRLTVL.

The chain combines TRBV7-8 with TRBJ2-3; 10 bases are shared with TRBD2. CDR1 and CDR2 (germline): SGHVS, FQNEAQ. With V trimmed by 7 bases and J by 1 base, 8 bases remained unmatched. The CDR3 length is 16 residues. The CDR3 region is CASTLGLAGGTDTQYF. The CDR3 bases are TGTGCCAGCACCCTGGGGCTAGCGGGGGGCACAGATACGCAGTATTTT.

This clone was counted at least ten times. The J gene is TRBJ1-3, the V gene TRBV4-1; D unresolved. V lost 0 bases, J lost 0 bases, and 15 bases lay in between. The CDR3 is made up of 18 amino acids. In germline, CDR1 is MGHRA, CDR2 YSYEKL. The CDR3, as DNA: TGCGCCAGCAGCCAAGAACCTCAGTCATCCCCCTCTGGAAACACCATATATTTT. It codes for CASSQEPQSSPSGNTIYF.

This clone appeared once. CDR3 in amino acids: CASSFSQSDTQYF. The CDR3 DNA reads as TGTGCCAGCAGCTTTTCACAGTCAGATACGCAGTATTTT. The rearrangement uses TRBV11-3 and TRBJ2-3; D remains unclear. Germline CDR1 is SGHNT and CDR2 is YENEEA. The CDR3 consists of 13 residues. Trimming shortened V by 3 bases and J by 4 bases, and 8 bases separated the two germline ends.

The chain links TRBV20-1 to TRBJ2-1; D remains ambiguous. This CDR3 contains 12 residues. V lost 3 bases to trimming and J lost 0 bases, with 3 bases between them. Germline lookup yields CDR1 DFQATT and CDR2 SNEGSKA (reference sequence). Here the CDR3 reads CSASLSYNEQFF. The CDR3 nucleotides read TGCAGTGCTAGTCTCTCCTACAATGAGCAGTTCTTC.

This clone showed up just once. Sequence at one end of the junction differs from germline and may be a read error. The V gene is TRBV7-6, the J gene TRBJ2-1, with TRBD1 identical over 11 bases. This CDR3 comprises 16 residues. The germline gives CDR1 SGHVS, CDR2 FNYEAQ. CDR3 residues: CASSLAGTGGWDEQFF. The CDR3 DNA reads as TGTGCCAGCAGCCTAGCCGGGACAGGGGGTTGGGATGAGCAGTTCTTC.

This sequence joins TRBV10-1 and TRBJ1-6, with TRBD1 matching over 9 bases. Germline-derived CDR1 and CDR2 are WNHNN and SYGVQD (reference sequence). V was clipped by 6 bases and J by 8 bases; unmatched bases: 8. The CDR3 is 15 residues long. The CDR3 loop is CASSSGQGSHSPLHF. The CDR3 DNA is TGCGCCAGCAGCTCTGGACAGGGGTCACATTCACCCCTCCACTTT.